This T cell receptor beta chain came from a study of shared clonotypes between healthy human individuals. Findings of the study overall: Across a handful of donors, naive CD4 shared around 5%, naive CD8 less than 4%, memory CD4 about 2.5%, memory CD8 about 0.4%. Among donors, sharing of clonotypes was expected to be affected by sequencing depth.

With regard to this clone: Its antigen is as yet unknown.

For each subset, genomic DNA was distributed in equal portions over several immunoSEQ plates. Clones were sequenced by immunoSEQ multiplex PCR, and TCRdb holds only the in-frame ones, with some missing. The table records millions of clones, over 85% of them present only once. CD4+ cells yielded CD45RA+ naive and CD45RA-negative memory subsets. The V gene's germline CDR1 is LGHNA and CDR2 YNFKEQ. The V gene lost 0 bases and the J gene lost 3 bases, with 8 bases spanning the gap. CDR3 length: 15 residues. The sequenced material came from naive CD4+ T cells from PBMCs. The subset denotes: CD45RA+ positively selected. The TCR originated in a man younger than 30 in good health. Some clones in this sample may be carry-over from other donors' samples. The rearrangement uses TRBV4-2 and TRBJ2-2, with a weak D call TRBD1 (6 bases). CDR3 sequence (DNA): TGTGCCAGCAGCCAAGATGGACAGTACACCGGGGAGCTGTTTTTT. This translates into CASSQDGQYTGELFF.